This entry describes one TCR beta chain. What it binds is not known. The sample comes from a study of blood T cells in healthy people across ages. The second PCR ran roughly 6 to 11 cycles with a sample-barcoded 5' primer and J-beta primers. TCRdb re-analysed the 5' RACE reads in MiXCR, keeping a single row per CDR3 protein. This sample has fewer than 950,000 distinct CDR3 sequences, with about 48% found just once. The authors isolated at least 6 million PBMCs per sample. Study-wide findings and caveats: Unsorted PBMCs ruled out conclusive naive versus antigen-experienced comparison.

The CDR3 covers 16 residues. V lost 5 bases, J lost 2 bases, and 7 bases stayed unmatched. From germline, CDR1 is SGHTA and CDR2 FQGNSA. V and J are TRBV7-2 and TRBJ2-7, with 12 bases aligning to TRBD2. The receptor's source is a man older than 75 in good health. What was sequenced was blood. For the CDR3, the DNA is TGTGCCAGCAGCATAAGTAGGACTAGCGGGGCCTACGAGCAGTACTTC. Protein sequence: CASSISRTSGAYEQYF.